This is a list of T cell receptor beta chains from one sample in a study of CD8 T cells in Susac syndrome. TCRdb reprocessed the immunoSEQ multiplex PCR reads via MiXCR and lists one record per CDR3 protein. Among some 190,000 distinct CDR3 sequences listed, under 95% were seen once. Sequenced material: CD4+ T cells from PBMCs. The receptors were sampled from a human donor in good health. Both conserved end residues are part of each CDR3. The D gene is left open where the match is weak. Size tells how often a clone was seen (once, few, many) or the class of an expanded clone, and some rows leave it out.

clone_size,j_call,d_call,v_call,cdr3_aa,cdr3_nt
NA,TRBJ2-6,NA,TRBV5-4,CASSLEGLSGANVLTF,TGTGCCAGCAGCCTTGAGGGGCTCTCTGGGGCCAACGTCCTGACTTTC
NA,TRBJ2-1,NA,TRBV6-5,CASSYIGGRAGSANEQFF,TGTGCCAGCAGTTACATAGGAGGGCGGGCAGGCTCGGCGAATGAGCAGTTCTTC
NA,TRBJ2-6,NA,TRBV11-3,CASSLRPPDVLTF,TGTGCCAGCAGCTTACGCCCACCGGACGTCCTGACTTTC
NA,TRBJ1-1,TRBD1,TRBV12-3/TRBV12-4,CASSWAGGNTEAFF,TGTGCCAGCAGTTGGGCAGGGGGGAACACTGAAGCTTTCTTT
NA,TRBJ1-5,NA,TRBV5-6,CASSLQGVSQPQHF,TGTGCCAGCAGCTTGCAGGGTGTAAGTCAGCCCCAGCATTTT
NA,TRBJ2-2,NA,TRBV4-3,CASSQADMSTGELFF,TGCGCCAGCAGCCAGGCTGACATGAGCACCGGGGAGCTGTTTTTT
NA,TRBJ2-7,NA,TRBV7-9,CASSLAQYEQYF,TGTGCCAGCAGCTTAGCCCAGTACGAGCAGTACTTC
NA,TRBJ2-6,NA,TRBV19,CASSSPGGANVLTF,TGTGCCAGTAGTTCCCCGGGGGGGGCCAACGTCCTGACTTTC
NA,TRBJ2-3,NA,TRBV5-1,CASSLARPTHTQYF,TGCGCCAGCAGCTTGGCCAGGCCTACCCATACGCAGTATTTT
NA,TRBJ2-2,NA,TRBV19,CASTHLGGTGELFF,TGTGCCAGTACCCACCTCGGCGGGACCGGGGAGCTGTTTTTT
once,TRBJ2-7,NA,TRBV5-1,CASSSRQATYEQYF,TGCGCCAGCAGCTCTCGACAGGCAACTTACGAGCAGTACTTC
NA,TRBJ2-5,NA,TRBV29-1,CSAAVQETQYF,TGCAGCGCCGCAGTCCAAGAGACCCAGTACTTC
NA,TRBJ2-2,TRBD1,TRBV2,CASSGDRTNTGELFF,TGTGCCAGCAGTGGGGACAGGACGAACACCGGGGAGCTGTTTTTT
NA,TRBJ2-2,NA,TRBV7-7,CASSLAPQNTGELFF,TGTGCTAGCAGCTTAGCCCCACAGAACACCGGGGAGCTGTTTTTT
once,TRBJ2-4,TRBD1,TRBV29-1,CSVEPRDRVIQYF,TGCAGCGTTGAACCCCGGGACAGGGTCATTCAGTACTTC
NA,TRBJ1-4,TRBD1,TRBV29-1,CSGRDRTNEKLFF,TGCAGCGGCCGGGACAGAACTAATGAAAAACTGTTTTTT
NA,TRBJ2-2,NA,TRBV19,CASLSEGQSTGELFF,TGTGCCAGTCTTAGTGAGGGGCAGAGCACCGGGGAGCTGTTTTTT
NA,TRBJ2-7,NA,TRBV28,CASTSGTTAYEQYF,TGTGCCAGCACCTCGGGCACCACCGCCTACGAGCAGTACTTC
NA,TRBJ2-5,TRBD1,TRBV5-1,CASSLVGTGNGETQYF,TGCGCCAGCAGCTTGGTGGGGACAGGGAACGGGGAGACCCAGTACTTC
NA,TRBJ2-3,NA,TRBV24-1,CATSEFTDTQYF,TGTGCCACCAGTGAGTTCACAGATACGCAGTATTTT
once,TRBJ2-1,NA,TRBV27,CASSFQTSSSYNEQFF,TGTGCCAGCAGTTTCCAGACTAGTAGCTCCTACAATGAGCAGTTCTTC
NA,TRBJ2-2,NA,TRBV19,CASSIGPPTGELFF,TGTGCCAGTAGTATAGGGCCCCCCACCGGGGAGCTGTTTTTT
NA,TRBJ1-5,NA,TRBV6-2/TRBV6-3,CASSYPHIEPQHF,TGTGCCAGCAGTTACCCACATATTGAGCCCCAGCATTTT
NA,TRBJ1-2,TRBD1,TRBV14,CASSPAGTGGAIYGYTF,TGTGCCAGCAGCCCAGCTGGGACAGGGGGCGCCATCTATGGCTACACCTTC
once,TRBJ1-2,NA,TRBV4-2,CASSQVGGGYTF,TGTGCCAGCAGCCAAGTAGGGGGAGGCTACACCTTC
NA,TRBJ1-2,NA,TRBV6-2/TRBV6-3,CASSDGGLYGYTF,TGTGCCAGCAGTGACGGAGGATTATATGGCTACACCTTC
NA,TRBJ2-5,NA,TRBV5-1,CASSLNRPKETQYF,TGCGCCAGCAGCTTGAACAGGCCGAAAGAGACCCAGTACTTC
few,TRBJ2-3,TRBD2,TRBV20-1,CSASRGGAGDTQYF,TGCAGTGCTAGTCGCGGGGGGGCTGGAGATACGCAGTATTTT
once,TRBJ2-2,NA,TRBV12-3/TRBV12-4,CASSLGEGGELFF,TGTGCCAGCAGTTTGGGGGAAGGCGGGGAGCTGTTTTTT
NA,TRBJ1-1,NA,TRBV29-1,CSVSTVMNTEAFF,TGCAGCGTTTCGACAGTCATGAACACTGAAGCTTTCTTT
NA,TRBJ1-2,NA,TRBV28,CASRPRPTPHYGYTF,TGTGCCAGCAGACCGCGACCCACCCCACACTATGGCTACACCTTC
NA,TRBJ2-1,NA,TRBV27,CASKRSSYNEQFF,TGTGCCAGCAAGCGAAGCTCCTACAATGAGCAGTTCTTC
NA,TRBJ1-6,NA,TRBV12-3/TRBV12-4,CASSLDSPLHF,TGTGCCAGCAGTTTAGATTCACCCCTCCACTTT
NA,TRBJ2-1,NA,TRBV13,CASSLGGYSGVEQFF,TGTGCCAGCAGCTTAGGTGGCTACTCTGGCGTTGAGCAGTTCTTC
NA,TRBJ2-5,NA,TRBV29-1,CSVVSGYQETQYF,TGCAGCGTTGTCTCAGGGTACCAAGAGACCCAGTACTTC
once,TRBJ1-1,NA,TRBV28,CASSAGGRRAFF,TGTGCCAGCAGTGCGGGGGGGCGAAGAGCTTTCTTT
once,TRBJ1-1,TRBD1,TRBV19,CASSTRTGTEAFF,TGTGCCAGTAGTACTCGGACAGGGACTGAAGCTTTCTTT
NA,TRBJ1-2,TRBD1,TRBV5-4,CASSLATGDVRGGYTF,TGTGCCAGCTCCCTCGCGACAGGGGATGTCCGCGGAGGCTACACCTTC
NA,TRBJ1-1,NA,TRBV5-6,CASSYRPHGRTNTEAFF,TGTGCCAGCAGCTACCGGCCGCACGGTCGGACGAACACTGAAGCTTTCTTT
NA,TRBJ2-5,TRBD2,TRBV28,CASSSLSTSPQETQYF,TGTGCCAGCAGTTCATTATCGACTAGCCCCCAAGAGACCCAGTACTTC
NA,TRBJ2-3,NA,TRBV29-1,CSVAPSLTLIRGDTQYF,TGCAGCGTTGCTCCCAGCCTGACTCTAATTAGGGGGGATACGCAGTATTTT
NA,TRBJ1-1,TRBD1,TRBV5-1,CASSLQGGENTEAFF,TGCGCCAGCAGCTTGCAGGGGGGCGAGAACACTGAAGCTTTCTTT
NA,TRBJ2-6,NA,TRBV5-1,CASSTDSSGANVLTF,TGCGCCAGCAGCACCGACAGCTCTGGGGCCAACGTCCTGACTTTC
few,TRBJ2-1,NA,TRBV3-1,CASSQAGNEQFF,TGTGCCAGCAGCCAGGCTGGGAATGAGCAGTTCTTC
NA,TRBJ1-6,NA,TRBV25-1,CASSVDPYSPLHF,TGTGCCAGCAGTGTGGACCCTTATTCACCCCTCCACTTT
NA,TRBJ2-2,NA,TRBV3-1,CASSQDGAGLVTGELFF,TGTGCCAGCAGCCAAGATGGGGCAGGGTTGGTCACCGGGGAGCTGTTTTTT
NA,TRBJ1-5,NA,TRBV6-6,CASNNQPQHF,TGTGCCAGCAACAATCAGCCCCAGCATTTT
NA,TRBJ1-3,NA,TRBV29-1,CSVESGAIYF,TGCAGCGTTGAGTCCGGAGCAATATATTTT
NA,TRBJ1-1,TRBD1,TRBV28,CASRRNRGRFMNTEAFF,TGTGCCAGCAGACGAAACAGGGGGCGGTTCATGAACACTGAAGCTTTCTTT
NA,TRBJ1-6,NA,TRBV27,CASSLGHSISYNSPLHF,TGTGCCAGCAGTTTGGGACACTCCATTTCCTATAATTCCCCCCTCCACTTT
NA,TRBJ1-1,TRBD1,TRBV29-1,CSVGDRWARNTEAFF,TGCAGCGTTGGGGACAGGTGGGCACGGAACACTGAAGCTTTCTTT
NA,TRBJ1-5,NA,TRBV29-1,CSVEENRNQPQHF,TGCAGCGTTGAAGAAAACAGAAATCAGCCCCAGCATTTT
NA,TRBJ2-5,NA,TRBV3-1,CASSPWDLGRETQYF,TGTGCCAGCAGCCCCTGGGATCTCGGTCGAGAGACCCAGTACTTC
NA,TRBJ1-2,NA,TRBV5-1,CASNSQGADNYGYTF,TGCGCCAGCAATTCGCAGGGCGCCGACAACTATGGCTACACCTTC